Presented here are 8 T cell receptor beta chains from one specimen sequenced in a study of blood T cell repertoires in COVID-19. TCRdb's table, derived via immunoSEQ multiplex PCR, lists solely in-frame clones and lacks some. The sample includes about 170,000 clones, approximately 79% of them seen just once. Sequences were obtained from peripheral blood. These receptors all stem from a woman of 80 years or more with acute or convalescent COVID-19.

V gene TRBV4-1 combines with J gene TRBJ1-1; TRBD1 matches 7 bases. Germline V CDR1 and CDR2: MGHRA, YSYEKL. V was clipped by 5 bases and J by 0 bases; unmatched bases: 6. The CDR3 sequence is 15 residues long. The CDR3 reads CASSSKTGLNTEAFF. CDR3 nucleotide sequence: TGCGCCAGCAGCTCTAAGACAGGGTTGAACACTGAAGCTTTCTTT.

CDR3 DNA sequence: TGTGCCAGCAGCCAGGGAGGGCCCTACGAGCAGTACTTC. Translated, it gives CASSQGGPYEQYF. The rearrangement links TRBV11-2 to TRBJ2-7, with 7 bases fitting TRBD2. The CDR3 is made up of 13 amino acids. Germline V gene lookup returns CDR1 SGHAT and CDR2 FQNNGV. Trimming at V came to 5 bases and at J to 2 bases, leaving 3 bases not matched to a gene.

As DNA, the CDR3 is TGTGCCAGCAGCCCTAGCGGCACAGATACGCAGTATTTT. Encoded protein: CASSPSGTDTQYF. The rearrangement joins TRBV3-1 (or the pseudogene TRBV3-2) to TRBJ2-3; D perhaps matches TRBD2 (6 bases). The CDR3 length is 13 residues. Between the trimmed V and J ends, which lost 4 bases and 1 base, there was a span of 6 bases. CDR1 is LGHDT and CDR2 is YNNKEL in the germline V gene (reference sequence).

This clone was found a few times. The chain uses TRBV11-2 and TRBJ2-7, with 12 bases identical to TRBD2. The germline gives CDR1 SGHAT, CDR2 FQNNGV. The CDR3 is made up of 14 amino acids. The V and J ends lost 6 bases and 3 bases, in that order; junction bases with no gene match: 3. In DNA, the CDR3 is TGTGCCAGCAGTGGACTAGCGGGAAGCTACGAGCAGTACTTC. This gives the protein CASSGLAGSYEQYF.

The chain uses TRBV24-1 and TRBJ1-1, with a weak D call TRBD1 (5 bases). This CDR3 spans 13 amino acids. V shed 6 bases and J shed 0 bases, with 7 bases lying between them. Per the germline V gene, CDR1 is KGHDR and CDR2 is SFDVKD. The CDR3: CATSRGMNTEAFF. In nucleotides, the CDR3 is TGTGCCACCAGTAGGGGAATGAACACTGAAGCTTTCTTT.

The chain links TRBV6-2 or TRBV6-3 to TRBJ1-5; D not resolved. Germline lookup yields CDR1 MNHEY and CDR2 SVGEGT. V was shortened by 0 bases and J by 6 bases, with 15 bases between the two germline ends. The CDR3 totals 16 residues. In DNA form, the CDR3 reads TGTGCCAGCAGTTACTCCTTCGGCCTAGTGGGTCAGCCCCAGCATTTT. This codes for CASSYSFGLVGQPQHF.

The CDR3 is CASSFRGREKLFF. In nucleotides, the CDR3 is TGTGCCAGCAGTTTCAGGGGGCGGGAAAAACTGTTTTTT. The V gene is TRBV12-3 or TRBV12-4, the J gene TRBJ1-4; 8 positions agree with TRBD1. The length of the CDR3 is 13 residues. Trimming took 3 bases from V and 8 from J; bases not matched to a gene: 2.

The V and J genes are TRBV30 and TRBJ2-2, with a possible D match to TRBD1 (6 bases). CDR3 length: 16 amino acids. The germline CDR1 and CDR2 sequences are GTSNPN and SVGIG (reference sequence). V dropped 3 bases and J dropped 5 bases, with 19 bases sitting between them. The CDR3 bases are TGTGCCTGGAGCTCCCCCCGACGAGGGGGTACCGGGGAGCTGTTTTTT. As protein: CAWSSPRRGGTGELFF.